These 16 T cell receptor beta chains came from one sample sequenced in a study of OX40 agonist ivuxolimab in advanced cancers. Profiling relied on immunoSEQ multiplex PCR, and the TCRdb table lists in-frame clones only, not all of them. The table records around 97,000 clones, about 86% of them present only once. Specimen: CD4+ or CD8+ T cells sorted from blood, collected in a trial of the OX40 agonist ivuxolimab. These receptor sequences come from an adult with an advanced solid tumor such as melanoma, head and neck, liver or kidney cancer.

V usage is TRBV5-4 and J usage is TRBJ1-4, with D perhaps matching TRBD1 (6 bases). The length of the CDR3 is 15 residues. Germline CDR1 is SGHNT and CDR2 is YYREEE (reference sequence). The V gene lost 0 bases and the J gene lost 8 bases, with 14 bases spanning the gap. CDR3 DNA sequence: TGTGCCAGCAGCTTGGCGGGGGCGATGGGCGAAAAACTGTTTTTT. Its protein is CASSLAGAMGEKLFF.

This chain joins TRBV27 and TRBJ2-5; D is undetermined. The CDR3 contains 15 residues. V lost 1 base, J lost 2 bases, and 11 bases lay in between. Germline CDR1 MNHEY, CDR2 SMNVEV (reference sequence). The CDR3 nucleotides read TGTGCCAGCAGTTTATTCGGCCAGAGGCAAGAGACCCAGTACTTC. Translating gives CASSLFGQRQETQYF.

This chain uses TRBV4-3 with TRBJ2-1; 11 nucleotides match TRBD1. Trimming at V came to 1 base and at J to 8 bases, leaving 4 bases not matched to a gene. The CDR3 consists of 15 residues. CDR1 LGHNA and CDR2 YSLEER come from the germline V gene. The CDR3 loop reads CASSQGTGGLDEQFF. CDR3 in DNA: TGCGCCAGCAGCCAAGGGACAGGGGGCCTAGATGAGCAGTTCTTC.

The chain carries TRBV6-5 and TRBJ2-7; 7 nucleotides line up with TRBD1. The CDR3 runs 16 residues. Germline CDR1 and CDR2: MNHEY and SVGAGI. After removal of 0 bases from V and 5 bases from J, the junction contained 10 bases not matched to a gene. The CDR3 is CASSYSPPETGHEQYF. CDR3 bases: TGTGCCAGCAGTTACTCGCCACCCGAGACAGGGCACGAGCAGTACTTC.

The sample holds one count of this clone. V is TRBV5-1 and J is TRBJ2-7; 9 nucleotides match TRBD1. Per the germline V gene, CDR1 is SGHRS and CDR2 is YFSETQ. J was trimmed by 11 bases and V by 4 bases; bases with no gene match: 19. The CDR3 runs to 16 residues. CDR3 coding DNA: TGCGCCAGCAGCCTGGGTATTCGGGGGGACAGGGAGGTGGAGTACTTC. Amino acids: CASSLGIRGDREVEYF. The full variable domain, its missing parts supplied by reference TRBV5-1 and TRBJ2-7, is KAGVTQTPRYLIKTRGQQVTLSCSPISGHRSVSWYQQTPGQGLQFLFEYFSETQRNKGNFPGRFSGRQFSNSRSEMNVSTLELGDSALYLCASSLGIRGDREVEYFGPGTRLTVT.

This sequence joins TRBV6-1 and TRBJ1-5, with D perhaps matching TRBD1 (5 bases). Trimming pared 3 bases from V and 7 bases from J, leaving 16 bases between. The CDR3 runs to 15 residues. Per germline, CDR1 MNHNS and CDR2 SASEGT. CDR3 sequence (DNA): TGTGCCAGCAGTGAGGGGCGGTCTAGTGGGCAGCCCCAGCATTTT. Its protein is CASSEGRSSGQPQHF.

The chain links TRBV18 to TRBJ1-1; D remains ambiguous. The CDR3 spans 13 residues. Germline V CDR1 and CDR2: KGHSH, LQKENI. V dropped 7 bases and J dropped 0 bases, with 9 bases sitting between them. CDR3 loop: CASCVGMNTEAFF. Written as DNA, the CDR3 is TGTGCCAGCTGCGTTGGCATGAACACTGAAGCTTTCTTT.

The CDR3 sequence: CASSLRATSGSNEQFF. The DNA of the CDR3 is TGCGCCAGCAGCCTCCGGGCCACTAGCGGGAGCAATGAGCAGTTCTTC. The chain combines TRBV5-1 with TRBJ2-1; TRBD2 aligns across 11 bases. The V gene's germline CDR1 is SGHRS and CDR2 YFSETQ. The CDR3 has 16 residues. V shed 4 bases, J shed 6 bases, and the junction held 9 bases outside the gene matches.

V is TRBV5-6 and J is TRBJ2-3; weak D call: TRBD2 (6 bases). V was shortened by 3 bases and J by 0 bases, with 17 bases between the two germline ends. In germline, CDR1 is SGHDT, CDR2 YYEEEE. The CDR3 spans 17 residues. The CDR3 DNA reads as TGTGCCAGCAGCTCGGTGGATCGGGCGGGGAGCACAGATACGCAGTATTTT. Protein: CASSSVDRAGSTDTQYF.

The chain recombines TRBV6-1 with TRBJ1-1; D gene uncertain. Per germline, CDR1 MNHNS and CDR2 SASEGT. CDR3 length: 12 residues. With 5 bases removed from V and 0 bases from J, the gap between germline ends came to 4 bases. The CDR3: CASSRMNTEAFF. The CDR3 bases are TGTGCCAGCAGTCGGATGAACACTGAAGCTTTCTTT.

The chain has TRBV2 and TRBJ2-5, with 10 positions matching TRBD2. Trimming cost V 4 bases and J 1 base; bases outside gene matches: 3. The CDR3 has 15 residues. Looked up from germline, CDR1 is SNHLY and CDR2 is FYNNEI. CDR3 DNA: TGTGCCAGCAGTGCTCGACTAGCGGGCCAAGAGACCCAGTACTTC. This codes for CASSARLAGQETQYF.

The genes are TRBV18 and TRBJ1-2; 7 nucleotides agree with TRBD1. Germline CDR1 reads KGHSH; CDR2 reads LQKENI. J lost 0 bases, V lost 3 bases, and 4 bases had no gene match. The CDR3 is 15 residues long. This CDR3 is CASSPGTVANYGYTF. As DNA, the CDR3 is TGTGCCAGCTCACCCGGGACAGTAGCTAACTATGGCTACACCTTC.

The gene calls are TRBV11-2 and TRBJ1-1; 7 bases line up with TRBD1. Germline V CDR1 and CDR2: SGHAT, FQNNGV. Germline trimming cut 4 bases from V and 5 bases from J; bases unmatched to any gene: 7. This CDR3 spans 14 amino acids. The CDR3 sequence is CASSSRQGRTEAFF. Written as DNA, the CDR3 is TGTGCCAGCAGCTCACGACAGGGAAGGACTGAAGCTTTCTTT.

This chain joins TRBV10-1 and TRBJ1-4, with 8 positions matching TRBD1. With V trimmed by 3 bases and J by 1 base, 4 bases remained unmatched. There are 16 residues in the CDR3. Germline V gene sequence: CDR1 WNHNN, CDR2 SYGVQD (reference sequence). The CDR3 loop is CASSDRGRETNEKLFF. The CDR3, as DNA: TGCGCCAGCAGTGACAGGGGGCGTGAAACTAATGAAAAACTGTTTTTT.

The rearrangement joins TRBV11-2 to TRBJ1-1; D is ambiguous. Germline V gives CDR1 SGHAT, CDR2 FQNNGV. The V end lost 0 bases, the J end lost 10 bases, and 15 bases lay between the germline ends. The CDR3 length is 14 residues. CDR3 bases: TGTGCCAGCAGCTTAGATCGGGGTAAAATTGGAGCTTTCTTT. Its protein is CASSLDRGKIGAFF.

This chain joins TRBV7-8 and TRBJ1-3, with a weak D call TRBD1 (6 bases). The CDR3 extends over 18 amino acids. Germline-derived CDR1 and CDR2 are SGHVS and FQNEAQ. Trimming stripped 5 bases from V and 0 bases from J, with 20 bases between. CDR3 bases: TGTGCCAGCAGCCCATACAGGGTAGCCCCTTCCTCTGGAAACACCATATATTTT. This encodes CASSPYRVAPSSGNTIYF.